The rows below give T cell receptor beta chains drawn from one sample of a study of Ad26.COV2.S vaccination and SARS-CoV-2 variants. Generated by immunoSEQ multiplex PCR, the TCRdb table keeps only in-frame clones and is missing some. The sample has around 300,000 clones; roughly 89% are singletons. The sample consisted of peripheral blood, taken in a trial of Ad26.COV2.S vaccine versus placebo. These receptors were obtained from a person between 18 and 59 years old who received the Ad26.COV2.S COVID-19 vaccine or a placebo. Both conserved end residues are part of each CDR3. D genes are given only for firm matches. Rows may omit the clone size; those that give it use once, few, many or a size class.

size: .; V: TRBV10-2; J: TRBJ2-3; D: .; CDR3: CASGPASYDTQYF; DNA: TGCGCCAGCGGCCCGGCTAGCTACGATACGCAGTATTTT
size: .; V: TRBV6-2/TRBV6-3; J: TRBJ1-1; D: .; CDR3: CASSYGYRERAEAFF; DNA: TGTGCCAGCAGTTACGGGTACAGGGAGCGAGCTGAAGCTTTCTTT
size: once; V: TRBV19; J: TRBJ1-1; D: TRBD1; CDR3: CASKGQGSNLNTEAFF; DNA: TGTGCCAGTAAGGGACAGGGCAGCAACCTGAACACTGAAGCTTTCTTT
size: .; V: TRBV30; J: TRBJ2-6; D: .; CDR3: CAWTKGNVLTF; DNA: TGTGCCTGGACAAAAGGCAACGTCCTGACTTTC
size: .; V: TRBV7-9; J: TRBJ2-5; D: TRBD2; CDR3: CASSLGLAGSYQETQYF; DNA: TGTGCCAGCAGCTTAGGGCTAGCGGGGAGTTACCAAGAGACCCAGTACTTC
size: .; V: TRBV6-1; J: TRBJ2-7; D: .; CDR3: CASSDPGQPREEQYF; DNA: TGTGCCAGCAGTGACCCCGGACAGCCCCGGGAGGAGCAGTACTTC
size: .; V: TRBV6-5; J: TRBJ1-5; D: TRBD1; CDR3: CASRRQGWDNQPQHF; DNA: TGTGCCAGCAGGCGACAGGGATGGGACAATCAGCCCCAGCATTTT
size: .; V: TRBV28; J: TRBJ1-1; D: TRBD1; CDR3: CASSSAPGGTNTEAFF; DNA: TGTGCCAGCAGTTCCGCCCCAGGGGGAACGAACACTGAAGCTTTCTTT
size: .; V: TRBV3-1/TRBV3-2; J: TRBJ1-5; D: .; CDR3: CASSQGSIGGGNQPQHF; DNA: TGTGCCAGCAGCCAAGGGAGTATCGGGGGCGGCAATCAGCCCCAGCATTTT
size: .; V: TRBV7-2; J: TRBJ2-3; D: .; CDR3: CASSSQAGTDTQYF; DNA: TGTGCCAGCAGCTCGCAGGCCGGGACAGATACGCAGTATTTT
size: .; V: TRBV30; J: TRBJ1-2; D: .; CDR3: CAWSVGGGFGYTF; DNA: TGTGCCTGGAGTGTAGGGGGAGGGTTCGGCTACACCTTC
size: .; V: TRBV5-5; J: TRBJ2-2; D: .; CDR3: CASSLEGRVDTGELFF; DNA: TGTGCCAGCAGCTTGGAAGGGCGTGTGGACACCGGGGAGCTGTTTTTT
size: .; V: TRBV9; J: TRBJ2-3; D: .; CDR3: CASSVPSQGVNADTQYF; DNA: TGTGCCAGCAGCGTCCCTTCCCAGGGTGTTAACGCAGATACGCAGTATTTT
size: .; V: TRBV29-1; J: TRBJ2-2; D: .; CDR3: CSARNTGELFF; DNA: TGCAGCGCAAGGAACACCGGGGAGCTGTTTTTT
size: .; V: TRBV15; J: TRBJ1-2; D: .; CDR3: CATSRDRRQANYGYTF; DNA: TGTGCCACCAGCAGAGATCGGAGACAGGCTAACTATGGCTACACCTTC
size: once; V: TRBV7-2; J: TRBJ2-5; D: .; CDR3: CASSPPVGTQYF; DNA: TGTGCCAGCAGCCCACCAGTTGGGACCCAGTACTTC
size: .; V: TRBV12-3/TRBV12-4; J: TRBJ2-3; D: .; CDR3: CASRGGDTQYF; DNA: TGTGCCAGCAGAGGGGGGGATACGCAGTATTTT
size: .; V: TRBV4-3; J: TRBJ1-3; D: .; CDR3: CASSQSISGNTIYF; DNA: TGCGCCAGCTCTCAGTCCATCTCTGGAAACACCATATATTTT
size: .; V: TRBV28; J: TRBJ2-1; D: .; CDR3: CASSFQGGEQFF; DNA: TGTGCCAGCAGTTTCCAGGGGGGTGAGCAGTTCTTC
size: .; V: TRBV18; J: TRBJ2-5; D: .; CDR3: CASSPLEETQYF; DNA: TGTGCCAGCTCACCACTCGAAGAGACCCAGTACTTC
size: .; V: TRBV24-1; J: TRBJ2-7; D: .; CDR3: CATSDSFSYEQYF; DNA: TGTGCCACCAGTGATTCGTTCTCCTACGAGCAGTACTTC
size: once; V: TRBV6-2/TRBV6-3; J: TRBJ2-3; D: TRBD2; CDR3: CASSLGTSGRYTDTQYF; DNA: TGTGCCAGCAGTTTAGGGACTAGCGGGAGGTACACAGATACGCAGTATTTT
size: .; V: TRBV5-6; J: TRBJ1-1; D: .; CDR3: CASSLGTRLNTEAFF; DNA: TGTGCCAGCAGCTTAGGTACCCGACTGAACACTGAAGCTTTCTTT
size: few; V: TRBV3-1/TRBV3-2; J: TRBJ1-1; D: .; CDR3: CASSQDGTALGAFF; DNA: TGTGCCAGCAGCCAAGACGGGACGGCTCTAGGAGCTTTCTTT
size: once; V: TRBV4-1; J: TRBJ2-1; D: .; CDR3: CASSPLGRGLSDNEQFF; DNA: TGCGCCAGCAGCCCTCTAGGGAGAGGGTTGTCGGACAATGAGCAGTTCTTC
size: .; V: TRBV30; J: TRBJ1-1; D: TRBD1; CDR3: CAWSGKQGAGTEAFF; DNA: TGTGCCTGGAGTGGAAAACAGGGGGCGGGAACTGAAGCTTTCTTT
size: .; V: TRBV5-1; J: TRBJ2-6; D: TRBD1; CDR3: CASSRDRGHSGANVLTF; DNA: TGCGCCAGCAGCCGGGACAGGGGGCACTCTGGGGCCAACGTCCTGACTTTC
size: .; V: TRBV27; J: TRBJ1-1; D: .; CDR3: CASSPGRGGNTEAFF; DNA: TGTGCCAGCAGTCCAGGGCGCGGGGGGAACACTGAAGCTTTCTTT
size: .; V: TRBV27; J: TRBJ2-1; D: .; CDR3: CASRRASEQFF; DNA: TGTGCCAGCAGAAGGGCTAGCGAGCAGTTCTTC
size: .; V: TRBV24-1; J: TRBJ2-2; D: .; CDR3: CATSDFRDVSGELFF; DNA: TGTGCCACCAGTGACTTTAGGGACGTCTCCGGGGAGCTGTTTTTT
size: .; V: TRBV27; J: TRBJ1-2; D: .; CDR3: CASSLSWQGFGGYTF; DNA: TGTGCCAGCAGTTTATCGTGGCAGGGCTTCGGCGGCTACACCTTC
size: .; V: TRBV19; J: TRBJ2-2; D: .; CDR3: CASSWGQNTGELFF; DNA: TGTGCCAGTAGCTGGGGACAGAACACCGGGGAGCTGTTTTTT
size: .; V: TRBV28; J: TRBJ2-3; D: .; CDR3: CASSFPGFTDTQYF; DNA: TGTGCCAGCAGTTTTCCAGGGTTCACAGATACGCAGTATTTT